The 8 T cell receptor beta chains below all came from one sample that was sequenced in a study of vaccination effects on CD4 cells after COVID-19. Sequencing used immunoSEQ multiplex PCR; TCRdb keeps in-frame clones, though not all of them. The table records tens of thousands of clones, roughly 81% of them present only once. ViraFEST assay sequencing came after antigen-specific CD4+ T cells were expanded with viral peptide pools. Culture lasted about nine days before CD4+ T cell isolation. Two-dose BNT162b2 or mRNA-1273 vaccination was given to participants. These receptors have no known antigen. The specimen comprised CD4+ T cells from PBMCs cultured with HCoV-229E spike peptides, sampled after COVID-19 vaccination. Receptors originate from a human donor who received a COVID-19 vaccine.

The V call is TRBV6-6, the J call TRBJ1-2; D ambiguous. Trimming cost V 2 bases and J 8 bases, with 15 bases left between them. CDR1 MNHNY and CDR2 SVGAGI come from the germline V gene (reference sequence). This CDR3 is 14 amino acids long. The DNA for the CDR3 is TGTGCCAGCAGTTACAATAGGGAAGTCGGGGGCTACACCTTC. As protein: CASSYNREVGGYTF.

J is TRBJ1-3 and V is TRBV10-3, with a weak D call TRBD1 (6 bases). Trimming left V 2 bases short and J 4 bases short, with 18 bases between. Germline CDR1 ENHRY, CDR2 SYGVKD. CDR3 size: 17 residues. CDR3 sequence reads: CAISETEQGAGGNTIYF. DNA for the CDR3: TGTGCCATCAGTGAGACAGAACAGGGAGCGGGCGGAAACACCATATATTTT.

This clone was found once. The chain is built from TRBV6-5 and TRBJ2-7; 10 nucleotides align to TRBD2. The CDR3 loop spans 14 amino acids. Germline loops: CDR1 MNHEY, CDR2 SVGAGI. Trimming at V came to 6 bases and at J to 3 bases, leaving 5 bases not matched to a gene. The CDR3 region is CASSRLAGDYEQYV. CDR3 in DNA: TGTGCCAGCAGCCGTCTAGCGGGGGACTACGAGCAGTACGTC.

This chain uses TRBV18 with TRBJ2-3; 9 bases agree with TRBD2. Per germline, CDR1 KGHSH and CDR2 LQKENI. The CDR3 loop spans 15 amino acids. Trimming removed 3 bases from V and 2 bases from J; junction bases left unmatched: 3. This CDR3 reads CASSPTSGPTDTQYF. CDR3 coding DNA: TGTGCCAGCTCACCGACTAGCGGCCCCACAGATACGCAGTATTTT.

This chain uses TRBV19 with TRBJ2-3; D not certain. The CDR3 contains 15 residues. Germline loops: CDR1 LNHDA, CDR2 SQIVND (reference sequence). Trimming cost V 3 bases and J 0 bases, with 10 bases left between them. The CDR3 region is CASSIRRISTDTQYF. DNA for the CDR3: TGTGCCAGTAGTATCCGGCGGATTAGCACAGATACGCAGTATTTT. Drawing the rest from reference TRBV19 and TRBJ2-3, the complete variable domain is DGGITQSPKYLFRKEGQNVTLSCEQNLNHDAMYWYRQDPGQGLRLIYYSQIVNDFQKGDIAEGYSVSREKKESFPLTVTSAQKNPTAFYLCASSIRRISTDTQYFGPGTRLTVL.

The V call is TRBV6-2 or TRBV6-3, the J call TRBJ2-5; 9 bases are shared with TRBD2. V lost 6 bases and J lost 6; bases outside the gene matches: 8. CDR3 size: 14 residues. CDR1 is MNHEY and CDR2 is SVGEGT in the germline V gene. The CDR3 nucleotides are TGTGCCAGCAGCAACGGGCTAGCGGGGAAGACCCAGTACTTC. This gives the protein CASSNGLAGKTQYF.

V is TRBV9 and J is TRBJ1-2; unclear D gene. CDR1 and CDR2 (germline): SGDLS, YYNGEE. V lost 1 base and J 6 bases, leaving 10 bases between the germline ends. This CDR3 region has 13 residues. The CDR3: CASSVSGEHGYTF. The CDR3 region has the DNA TGTGCCAGCAGCGTATCCGGCGAGCATGGCTACACCTTC.

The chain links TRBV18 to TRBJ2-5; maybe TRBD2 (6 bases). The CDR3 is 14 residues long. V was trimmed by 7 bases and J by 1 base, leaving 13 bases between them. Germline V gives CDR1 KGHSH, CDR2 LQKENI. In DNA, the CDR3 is TGTGCCAGCTTTGAACTAGCTAGCCAAGAGACCCAGTACTTC. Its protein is CASFELASQETQYF. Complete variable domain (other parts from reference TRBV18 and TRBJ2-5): NAGVMQNPRHLVRRRGQEARLRCSPMKGHSHVYWYRQLPEEGLKFMVYLQKENIIDESGMPKERFSAEFPKEGPSILRIQQVVRGDSAAYFCASFELASQETQYFGPGTRLLVL.